A selection of T cell receptor beta chains follows, all from one sample in a study of regulatory T cells in long-lasting Graves disease. TCRdb reanalysed the multiplex PCR reads using MiXCR and keeps one entry per CDR3 protein. This sample has 450,000 to 600,000 distinct CDR3 sequences, with about 16% found just once. Another study also made use of these data, one on T cells in Graves' hyperthyroidism and ophthalmopathy.

The sequencing used peripheral blood mononuclear cells (PBMCs), collected at new diagnosis, from a patient treated with antithyroid drugs. The receptors were sampled from a man aged 35-49 years with Graves disease. CDR3s leave out the opening cysteine and the closing phenylalanine or tryptophan.

j_gene: TRBJ2-2; v_gene: TRBV7-2; CDR3aa: ASSLHGQTGELF
j_gene: TRBJ2-1; v_gene: TRBV24-1; CDR3aa: ATSTARLNSYNEQF
j_gene: TRBJ2-1; v_gene: TRBV24-1; CDR3aa: ATSDPGHSSYNEQF
j_gene: TRBJ1-4; v_gene: TRBV4-1; CDR3aa: ASDDGTNEKLF
j_gene: TRBJ2-2; v_gene: TRBV12-5; CDR3aa: ASAMTSGTLNTGELF
j_gene: TRBJ1-4; v_gene: TRBV3-1; CDR3aa: ASSQDWRFGEKLF
j_gene: TRBJ2-6; v_gene: TRBV28; CDR3aa: ASTTRWSGANVLT
j_gene: TRBJ2-1; v_gene: TRBV7-3; CDR3aa: ASSLGQGLNNEQF
j_gene: TRBJ2-3; v_gene: TRBV19; CDR3aa: ASSQGVLADTQY
j_gene: TRBJ1-5; v_gene: TRBV12-3/TRBV12-4; CDR3aa: ASTLGQLSNQPQH
j_gene: TRBJ1-2; v_gene: TRBV28; CDR3aa: ASSLDRGFGYT
j_gene: TRBJ2-7; v_gene: TRBV19; CDR3aa: ASSIQLGTYEQY
j_gene: TRBJ1-6; v_gene: TRBV27; CDR3aa: ASSSDRRGSPLH